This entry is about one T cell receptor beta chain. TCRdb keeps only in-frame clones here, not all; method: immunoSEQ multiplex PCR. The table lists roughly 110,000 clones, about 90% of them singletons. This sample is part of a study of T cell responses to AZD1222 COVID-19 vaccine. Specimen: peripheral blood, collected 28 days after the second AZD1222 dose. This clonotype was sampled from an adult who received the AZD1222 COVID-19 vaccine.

CDR3 in DNA: TGTGCCAGCAGCTTAGAGGTGGTGGGCGCGTATGGCTACACCTTC. Its protein is CASSLEVVGAYGYTF. The chain is built from TRBV7-2 and TRBJ1-2; no definite D call. The length of the CDR3 is 15 residues. Germline V gene data show CDR1 as SGHTA and CDR2 as FQGNSA. The V and J ends lost 1 base and 5 bases respectively, with 14 bases between them.